The clone carrying this T cell receptor (beta chain) was detected ten times or more. Its target is not known. Germline trimming cut 5 bases from V and 4 bases from J; bases unmatched to any gene: 9. This CDR3 is built from 16 residues. Germline V gene lookup returns CDR1 MDHEN and CDR2 SYDVKM. The data belong to a study of response to subunit inactivated influenza vaccine. Study-wide results and caveats: A suggestion made by the authors is that each seasonal influenza vaccination recruits few new T cells.

Each CDR3 protein is one row after TCRdb ran MiXCR on the RT-PCR reads. Here the sample spans about 650,000 distinct CDR3 sequences, 11% to 15% being singletons. Specimen: PBMCs from blood, collected about 14 days before vaccination. This TCR was sampled from a man aged 45 to 65 who received an inactivated influenza vaccine. The gene calls are TRBV28 and TRBJ2-3, with 10 bases matching TRBD2. This CDR3 is CASSTSTSGAPDTQYF. In DNA, the CDR3 is TGTGCCAGCAGTACCAGCACTAGCGGGGCCCCAGATACGCAGTATTTT. Looking up the rest from reference TRBV28 and TRBJ2-3 gives the full variable domain: DVKVTQSSRYLVKRTGEKVFLECVQDMDHENMFWYRQDPGLGLRLIYFSYDVKMKEKGDIPEGYSVSREKKERFSLILESASTNQTSMYLCASSTSTSGAPDTQYFGPGTRLTVL.